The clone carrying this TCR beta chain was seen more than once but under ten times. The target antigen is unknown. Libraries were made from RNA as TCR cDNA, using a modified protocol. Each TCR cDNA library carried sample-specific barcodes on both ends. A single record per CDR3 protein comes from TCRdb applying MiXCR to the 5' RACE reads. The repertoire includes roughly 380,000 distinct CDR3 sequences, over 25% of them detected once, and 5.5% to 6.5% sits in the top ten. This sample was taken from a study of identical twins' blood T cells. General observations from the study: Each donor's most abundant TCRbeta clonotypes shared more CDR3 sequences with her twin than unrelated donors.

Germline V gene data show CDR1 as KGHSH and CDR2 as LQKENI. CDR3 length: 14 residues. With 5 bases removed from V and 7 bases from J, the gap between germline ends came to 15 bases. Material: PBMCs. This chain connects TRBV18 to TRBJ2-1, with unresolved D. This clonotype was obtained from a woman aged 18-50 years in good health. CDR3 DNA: TGTGCCAGCTCAACCGGCGCCAGGTGGAATGAGCAGTTCTTC. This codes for CASSTGARWNEQFF. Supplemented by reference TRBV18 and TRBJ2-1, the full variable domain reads NAGVMQNPRHLVRRRGQEARLRCSPMKGHSHVYWYRQLPEEGLKFMVYLQKENIIDESGMPKERFSAEFPKEGPSILRIQQVVRGDSAAYFCASSTGARWNEQFFGPGTRLTVL.